One and the same sample provided the 19 T cell receptor beta chains below, sequenced in a study of vaccination effects on CD4 cells after COVID-19. Isolating CD4+ T cells followed less than 11 days of culture. No cognate antigen is known for these TCRs. The repertoire was sequenced with immunoSEQ multiplex PCR; TCRdb's copy has only in-frame clones and lacks some. This table has 45,000 to 60,000 clones, roughly three quarters appearing once. Source: CD4+ T cells from PBMCs cultured without peptide, taken before COVID-19 vaccination. These receptors were collected from a human donor who had a prior SARS-CoV-2 infection.

The chain combines TRBV6-6 with TRBJ2-5; D unclear. The V gene's germline CDR1 is MNHNY and CDR2 SVGAGI (reference sequence). The CDR3 contains 15 residues. Trimming shortened V by 0 bases and J by 4 bases, and 12 bases separated the two germline ends. For the CDR3, the DNA is TGTGCCAGCAGTTACTCGACGGCTCGGAGAGAGACCCAGTACTTC. Protein product: CASSYSTARRETQYF.

The CDR3 sequence is CASSKSQGGNEKLFF. In DNA, the CDR3 is TGTGCCAGCAGCAAATCACAGGGGGGCAATGAAAAACTGTTTTTT. This chain uses TRBV5-4 with TRBJ1-4; the match to TRBD1 covers 8 bases. J gave up 5 bases and V 4 bases, and 7 bases lay outside the gene matches. The CDR3 spans 15 residues. In germline, CDR1 is SGHNT, CDR2 YYREEE (reference sequence). The variable domain in full, with the rest retrieved from reference TRBV5-4 and TRBJ1-4, is ETGVTQSPTHLIKTRGQQVTLRCSSQSGHNTVSWYQQALGQGPQFIFQYYREEENGRGNFPPRFSGLQFPNYSSELNVNALELDDSALYLCASSKSQGGNEKLFFGSGTQLSVL.

V usage is TRBV5-1 and J usage is TRBJ1-1; possible D gene TRBD1, 6 bases. Per the germline V gene, CDR1 is SGHRS and CDR2 is YFSETQ. V dropped 4 bases and J dropped 5 bases, with 15 bases sitting between them. The CDR3 is made up of 14 amino acids. The DNA for the CDR3 is TGCGCCAGCAGCAACCGGGGGCAGGGAACTGAAGCTTTCTTT. This codes for CASSNRGQGTEAFF.

The J gene is TRBJ1-1, the V gene TRBV21-1. TRBV21-1 is classified as a pseudogene. The CDR3 covers 16 residues. The chain's CDR3 is CASSKGGGRGNTEAFF. In DNA form, the CDR3 reads TGTGCCAGCAGCAAAGGCGGCGGCAGAGGGAACACTGAAGCTTTCTTT.

There are a few counts of this clone. The chain employs TRBV5-1 and TRBJ1-2; TRBD1 matches at 11 bases. The CDR3 consists of 15 residues. V lost 0 bases and J lost 4; bases outside the gene matches: 2. CDR1 SGHRS and CDR2 YFSETQ come from the germline V gene. CDR3 sequence (DNA): TGCGCCAGCAGCTTGGGGACAGGGGGCCCCTATGGCTACACCTTC. It codes for CASSLGTGGPYGYTF.

The chain is built from TRBV30 and TRBJ1-1; TRBD1 is a possible D gene (5 bases). The V gene lost 3 bases and the J gene lost 5 bases, with 16 bases spanning the gap. Germline lookup yields CDR1 GTSNPN and CDR2 SVGIG (reference sequence). CDR3 size: 14 residues. CDR3 bases: TGTGCCTGGAGCCTCCGGCGGGGGGGAACTGAAGCTTTCTTT. Its protein product is CAWSLRRGGTEAFF.

The V gene is TRBV5-1, the J gene TRBJ2-1; TRBD2 aligns across 10 bases. From germline, CDR1 is SGHRS and CDR2 YFSETQ. The CDR3 has 15 amino acids. V gave up 0 bases and J gave up 6 bases; unmatched junction bases: 3. CDR3 DNA: TGCGCCAGCAGCTTGGCGAGCGGGAGGGTCAATGAGCAGTTCTTC. The encoded protein is CASSLASGRVNEQFF.

This clone was counted a single time. CDR3 region: CASSRTEIYGYTF. The CDR3 bases are TGTGCCAGCAGTCGGACAGAGATCTATGGCTACACCTTC. The J gene is TRBJ1-2, the V gene TRBV2; D perhaps matches TRBD1 (6 bases). The CDR3 has 13 residues. CDR1 and CDR2 from the germline V gene are SNHLY and FYNNEI. V was pared by 5 bases and J by 4 bases, with 11 bases between.

The J gene is TRBJ2-7, the V gene TRBV5-1; 11 bases match TRBD2. Germline CDR1 reads SGHRS; CDR2 reads YFSETQ. The CDR3 has 15 residues. J gave up 0 bases and V 4 bases, and 3 bases lay outside the gene matches. CDR3 in DNA: TGCGCCAGCAGCAAGACTAGCGGGGTCTCCTACGAGCAGTACTTC. Translation gives CASSKTSGVSYEQYF.

In its sample, this clone was seen a few times. The chain combines TRBV27 with TRBJ2-2; TRBD1 agrees at 8 bases. The CDR3 consists of 14 residues. The V gene's germline CDR1 is MNHEY and CDR2 SMNVEV (reference sequence). V dropped 8 bases and J dropped 3; count of bases not matched to a gene: 5. The CDR3 DNA sequence: TGTGCCAGCTCGGGACAGGCCGACACCGGGGAGCTGTTTTTT. It translates to CASSGQADTGELFF.

The rearrangement links TRBV27 to TRBJ2-2; 8 bases align to TRBD1. The CDR3 sequence is 17 residues long. The junction had 16 bases not matched to a gene; V was cut back by 7 bases and J by 6 bases. Germline lookup yields CDR1 MNHEY and CDR2 SMNVEV (reference sequence). This chain's CDR3 is CASTRTGFNTHAGELFF. The CDR3 nucleotides are TGTGCCAGCACAAGGACAGGGTTCAATACCCACGCCGGGGAGCTGTTTTTT.

This sequence joins TRBV3-1 (or the pseudogene TRBV3-2) and TRBJ1-3; the D is unclear. Trimming stripped 4 bases from V and 1 base from J, with 8 bases between. The length of the CDR3 is 14 residues. Germline V CDR1 and CDR2: LGHDT, YNNKEL (reference sequence). CDR3 DNA sequence: TGTGCCAGCAGCCCGCCGGGGTCTGGAAACACCATATATTTT. Residues: CASSPPGSGNTIYF.

The rearrangement links TRBV2 to TRBJ1-4; D gene uncertain. Trimming stripped 6 bases from V and 11 bases from J, with 19 bases between. Germline CDR1 SNHLY, CDR2 FYNNEI. The CDR3 is 14 residues long. For the CDR3, the DNA is TGTGCCAGCAGAAGAAGAGAACCGAGTGAGAAACTGTTTTTT. It specifies CASRRREPSEKLFF.

The chain has TRBV14 and TRBJ2-7; TRBD2 agrees at 10 bases. The CDR3 is 17 residues long. The V gene's germline CDR1 is SGHDN and CDR2 FVKESK. Trimming removed 5 bases from V and 9 bases from J; junction bases left unmatched: 19. CDR3 protein: CASSYGPGTSVDLGQYF. The DNA of the CDR3 is TGTGCCAGCAGCTATGGACCCGGGACTAGCGTTGACCTTGGGCAGTACTTC. Drawing the rest from reference TRBV14 and TRBJ2-7, the complete variable domain is EAGVTQFPSHSVIEKGQTVTLRCDPISGHDNLYWYRRVMGKEIKFLLHFVKESKQDESGMPNNRFLAERTGGTYSTLKVQPAELEDSGVYFCASSYGPGTSVDLGQYFGPGTRLTVT.

The rearrangement joins TRBV6-5 to TRBJ2-1; TRBD1 matches 8 bases. V lost 2 bases, J lost 12 bases, and 15 bases stayed unmatched. This CDR3 region has 16 residues. The germline V gene encodes CDR1 MNHEY and CDR2 SVGAGI. The CDR3 loop is CASSYRPGTGRYPQFF. The CDR3 bases are TGTGCCAGCAGTTACCGCCCAGGGACAGGTCGATACCCGCAGTTCTTC.

V gene TRBV30 combines with J gene TRBJ2-1, with 9 nucleotides matching TRBD2. Germline CDR1 and CDR2: GTSNPN and SVGIG (reference sequence). V lost 2 bases to trimming and J lost 15 bases; unmatched junction nucleotides: 8. The CDR3 sequence is 12 residues long. The DNA for the CDR3 is TGTGCCTGGAGTCTACCGGGACTAGCCCCGTTCTTC. Protein sequence: CAWSLPGLAPFF.

V and J are TRBV9 and TRBJ2-7, with a possible D match to TRBD1 (5 bases). V was pared by 0 bases and J by 3 bases, with 13 bases between. Germline V gene sequence: CDR1 SGDLS, CDR2 YYNGEE. This CDR3 has 15 amino acids. The CDR3 bases are TGTGCCAGCAGCGTAGAGGCAGGGCATTACTACGAGCAGTACTTC. Amino acid sequence: CASSVEAGHYYEQYF.

The V gene is TRBV5-1, the J gene TRBJ2-1, with 8 bases matching TRBD1. Germline CDR1 SGHRS, CDR2 YFSETQ. The CDR3 totals 15 residues. V was clipped by 3 bases and J by 0 bases; unmatched bases: 2. The CDR3 DNA reads TGCGCCAGCAGCTACAGGGGGGTCTCCTACAATGAGCAGTTCTTC. Residues: CASSYRGVSYNEQFF.

The V call is TRBV30, the J call TRBJ1-2; TRBD1 aligns across 7 bases. Trimming took 3 bases from V and 1 from J; bases not matched to a gene: 11. The CDR3 contains 16 residues. Germline V lookup: CDR1 GTSNPN, CDR2 SVGIG (reference sequence). CDR3 nucleotide sequence: TGTGCCTGGAGCGAAAGACAGGGAGCACTTAACTATGGCTACACCTTC. Translated, it gives CAWSERQGALNYGYTF.